The T cell receptor (beta chain) described here comes from a study of T cell repertoires in cytomegalovirus infection. For the study at large: Indicated by public TCR beta signatures were CMV infection and matching HLA type. The study, taken as a whole, reports: HLA-C-restricted, CMV-specific TCR beta clonotypes were dominant ex vivo.

One entry per CDR3 protein results from TCRdb running MiXCR on the reads. The repertoire includes roughly 250,000 distinct CDR3 sequences, approximately 13% of them detected once, and 1.5% to 2% sits in the top ten. The germline V and J ends were trimmed by 4 bases and 10 bases, with 17 bases remaining between them. Germline V gene sequence: CDR1 LNHDA, CDR2 SQIVND (reference sequence). This CDR3 has 15 residues. Of note for this clonotype: What it recognizes is unknown.

The source material was PBMCs. V usage is TRBV19 and J usage is TRBJ1-6, with D perhaps TRBD1 (5 bases). The clonotype originates from a human donor in good health (CMV status not recorded). Some clones in this sample may be carry-over from other donors' samples. CDR3 amino acids: CASSKGSGDGSPLHF. The CDR3 DNA reads as TGTGCCAGTAGTAAGGGATCGGGGGACGGGTCACCCCTCCACTTT.